The 27 T cell receptor beta chains listed next were all sequenced from one sample in a study of T cell repertoires in cytomegalovirus infection. TCRdb itself ran the reads through MiXCR, one entry per CDR3 protein. Found here are about 830,000 distinct CDR3 sequences, approximately 32% of them singletons; the top ten hold 9.5% to 15%. These receptors have no known antigen. Sequencing was performed on cultured CD8+ T cells from PBMCs, taken from culture after CMV antigen stimulation. All receptors derive from a human donor in good health (CMV status not recorded). Some clones in this sample may be carry-over from other donors' samples.

This chain links TRBV3-1 with TRBJ2-2; 9 nucleotides match TRBD2. J gave up 3 bases and V 0 bases, and 5 bases lay outside the gene matches. The CDR3 has 17 amino acids. Looked up from germline, CDR1 is LGHDT and CDR2 is YNNKEL (reference sequence). The CDR3 sequence: CASSQDGSGGDTGELFF. CDR3 nucleotide sequence: TGTGCCAGCAGCCAAGATGGTAGCGGGGGAGACACCGGGGAGCTGTTTTTT. The full variable domain, with the rest looked up from reference TRBV3-1 and TRBJ2-2, is DTAVSQTPKYLVTQMGNDKSIKCEQNLGHDTMYWYKQDSKKFLKIMFSYNNKELIINETVPNRFSPKSPDKAHLNLHINSLELGDSAVYFCASSQDGSGGDTGELFFGEGSRLTVL.

This chain uses TRBV28 with TRBJ1-2, with TRBD1 as a possible D gene (6 bases). The CDR3 loop spans 15 amino acids. The V end was cut by 7 bases, the J end by 6 bases, with 21 bases between. The germline V gene encodes CDR1 MDHEN and CDR2 SYDVKM. The CDR3: CASNSLQGIEDGYTF. Here the CDR3 DNA reads TGTGCCAGCAACTCCCTCCAGGGGATTGAGGATGGCTACACCTTC.

The chain combines TRBV4-1 with TRBJ2-3; 11 positions match TRBD2. The germline CDR1 and CDR2 sequences are MGHRA and YSYEKL. CDR3 length: 15 residues. V dropped 1 base and J dropped 5; count of bases not matched to a gene: 2. The CDR3 sequence is CASSQAGTSGDTQYF. The CDR3 nucleotides read TGCGCCAGCAGCCAAGCCGGGACTAGCGGAGATACGCAGTATTTT.

A note on this clonotype: An end of the junction differs from the germline gene, which may be a read error. J is TRBJ1-4 and V is TRBV6-8; tentatively, D is TRBD1 (5 bases). This CDR3 spans 12 amino acids. Germline V gene sequence: CDR1 MNHGY, CDR2 SAAAGT. The CDR3 coding sequence is TGTGCCAGCAGTTACATTGAGGGGAACCTGGTTTTT. Protein sequence: CASSYIEGNLVF.

This clonotype was picked up a small number of times. The CDR3 sequence is CASRTGTSGGIYNEQFF. The CDR3 coding sequence is TGTGCCAGCAGGACAGGGACTAGCGGGGGGATTTACAATGAGCAGTTCTTC. The J gene is TRBJ2-1, the V gene TRBV5-6; 15 nucleotides align to TRBD2. With 5 bases clipped from V and 4 bases from J, the junction kept 7 bases outside the gene matches. The CDR3 length is 17 residues. Germline CDR1 reads SGHDT; CDR2 reads YYEEEE.

The J gene is TRBJ1-1, the V gene TRBV6-1, with a weak D call TRBD1 (5 bases). V lost 7 bases, J lost 2 bases, and 17 bases lay in between. The germline gives CDR1 MNHNS, CDR2 SASEGT. The CDR3 covers 15 residues. The CDR3 protein is CASKETPGPNTEAFF. The DNA of the CDR3 is TGTGCCAGCAAAGAGACCCCGGGACCTAACACTGAAGCTTTCTTT.

The rearrangement uses TRBV6-6 and TRBJ1-1; D is perhaps TRBD1 (5 bases). This CDR3 is 15 amino acids long. Germline CDR1 reads MNHNY; CDR2 reads SVGAGI (reference sequence). Trimming stripped 4 bases from V and 3 bases from J, with 15 bases between. The CDR3 DNA reads as TGTGCCAGCAGTTCTAGGACAACGGACTACACTGAAGCTTTCTTT. Residues: CASSSRTTDYTEAFF.

The rearrangement uses TRBV10-3 and TRBJ2-2, with D perhaps matching TRBD2 (7 bases). V dropped 0 bases and J dropped 4 bases, with 15 bases sitting between them. Germline assignment: CDR1 ENHRY and CDR2 SYGVKD. This CDR3 has 17 residues. CDR3 sequence: CAISESVGGASTGELFF. The CDR3 DNA sequence: TGTGCCATCAGTGAGTCTGTGGGGGGGGCCAGCACCGGGGAGCTGTTTTTT.

The chain combines TRBV4-1 with TRBJ2-1, with TRBD1 matching over 9 bases. The CDR3 contains 17 residues. Germline V lookup: CDR1 MGHRA, CDR2 YSYEKL. V trimming: 4 bases; J trimming: 2 bases; junction bases outside the gene matches: 9. For the CDR3, the DNA is TGCGCCAGCAGCCCAAAGGTCCGGACAGGGGCCTACAATGAGCAGTTCTTC. As protein: CASSPKVRTGAYNEQFF.

In its sample, this clonotype was seen a few times. The J gene is TRBJ1-5, the V gene TRBV6-1, with no clear D. This CDR3 spans 15 amino acids. Deletions cut 1 base from V and 3 bases from J, with 10 bases between. Germline V gene sequence: CDR1 MNHNS, CDR2 SASEGT. The CDR3 DNA reads TGTGCCAGCAGTGAAGGGGCAGCCACCAATCAGCCCCAGCATTTT. It yields the protein CASSEGAATNQPQHF.

This clonotype has a handful of counts. The rearrangement links TRBV11-3 to TRBJ2-4; D call uncertain. The V gene lost 4 bases and the J gene lost 5 bases, with 9 bases spanning the gap. Looked up from germline, CDR1 is SGHNT and CDR2 is YENEEA. CDR3 length: 13 residues. This CDR3 is CASSSRAENIQYF. The CDR3 DNA sequence: TGTGCCAGCAGCTCACGGGCTGAAAACATTCAGTACTTC.

This chain uses TRBV9 with TRBJ2-7, with TRBD1 matching 8 bases. Per germline, CDR1 SGDLS and CDR2 YYNGEE. V gave up 5 bases and J gave up 5 bases; unmatched junction bases: 15. The CDR3 contains 16 residues. The CDR3, as DNA: TGTGCCAGCAGTGCCCGACCGACAGGGGAAGGGGACGAGCAGTACTTC. Protein sequence: CASSARPTGEGDEQYF. The variable domain in full, completed from reference TRBV9 and TRBJ2-7, reads DSGVTQTPKHLITATGQRVTLRCSPRSGDLSVYWYQQSLDQGLQFLIQYYNGEERAKGNILERFSAQQFPDLHSELNLSSLELGDSALYFCASSARPTGEGDEQYFGPGTRLTVT.

This chain uses TRBV7-9 with TRBJ2-2, with TRBD1 matching 7 bases. The CDR3 is 14 residues long. The J segment lost 5 bases and the V segment lost 5 bases, leaving 5 bases of the junction unmatched. The germline CDR1 and CDR2 sequences are SEHNR and FQNEAQ (reference sequence). The CDR3 nucleotides are TGTGCCAGCAGCCTCTTGGACAGGACCGGGGAGCTGTTTTTT. Residues: CASSLLDRTGELFF.

The rearrangement joins TRBV5-1 to TRBJ2-5, with 11 bases fitting TRBD2. Trimming at V came to 1 base and at J to 5 bases, leaving 7 bases not matched to a gene. Germline CDR1 and CDR2: SGHRS and YFSETQ. The CDR3 is 16 residues long. The CDR3 is CASSLLAGGPFETQYF. Here the CDR3 DNA reads TGCGCCAGCAGCTTGTTAGCGGGGGGGCCATTCGAGACCCAGTACTTC.

The sample holds many counts of this clonotype. This sequence joins TRBV7-2 and TRBJ2-6; the match to TRBD1 covers 8 bases. This CDR3 has 18 residues. The trim removed 1 base at V and 0 bases at J, leaving 5 bases unmatched. Germline assignment: CDR1 SGHTA and CDR2 FQGNSA. The CDR3 region has the DNA TGTGCCAGCAGCTTAGTGGGACAGGTACTCTCTGGGGCCAACGTCCTGACTTTC. It codes for CASSLVGQVLSGANVLTF.

At least ten counts were recorded for this clonotype. The gene calls are TRBV19 and TRBJ2-1; tentative D call: TRBD2 (6 bases). The germline V and J ends were trimmed by 3 bases and 6 bases, with 6 bases remaining between them. Germline V gene data show CDR1 as LNHDA and CDR2 as SQIVND (reference sequence). The CDR3 extends over 12 amino acids. CDR3 nucleotides: TGTGCCAGTAGTATGCGGGGCAATGAGCAGTTCTTC. Translated, it gives CASSMRGNEQFF.

The chain is built from TRBV27 and TRBJ2-7; D unclear. The CDR3 sequence is 16 residues long. The V gene lost 8 bases and the J gene lost 3 bases, with 23 bases spanning the gap. The germline V gene has CDR1 MNHEY and CDR2 SMNVEV (reference sequence). CDR3 region: CASSLPPGPLFYEQYV. The CDR3 DNA follows: TGTGCCAGCTCCCTACCACCGGGTCCCCTTTTCTACGAGCAGTACGTC.

This clonotype was detected only once. V gene TRBV27 combines with J gene TRBJ2-1; D unresolved. This CDR3 comprises 12 residues. The germline V gene has CDR1 MNHEY and CDR2 SMNVEV (reference sequence). Between the trimmed V and J ends, which lost 2 bases and 8 bases, there was a span of 7 bases. CDR3 nucleotide sequence: TGTGCCAGCAGTTTACCCAAGTATGAGCAGTTCTTC. Amino acid sequence: CASSLPKYEQFF.

The genes are TRBV12-3 or TRBV12-4 and TRBJ2-1, with 8 bases that match TRBD2. The CDR3 contains 15 residues. With 5 bases clipped from V and 6 bases from J, the junction kept 9 bases outside the gene matches. In DNA, the CDR3 is TGTGCCAGCAGTACATTCAGCGGGGGTTCCAATGAGCAGTTCTTC. Translation: CASSTFSGGSNEQFF.

This clonotype was detected only a few times. The chain carries TRBV20-1 and TRBJ2-1, with D maybe TRBD1 (5 bases). The V end lost 6 bases, the J end lost 4 bases, and 19 bases lay between the germline ends. In germline, CDR1 is DFQATT, CDR2 SNEGSKA (reference sequence). The CDR3 has 15 amino acids. DNA of the CDR3: TGCAGTGCCCCGGCGGCAGGGTTAGTATACAATGAGCAGTTCTTC. It yields the protein CSAPAAGLVYNEQFF.

This chain links TRBV7-6 with TRBJ1-1; TRBD1 aligns across 7 bases. V lost 5 bases to trimming and J lost 7 bases; unmatched junction nucleotides: 7. The germline gives CDR1 SGHVS, CDR2 FNYEAQ. This CDR3 contains 13 residues. CDR3 sequence reads: CASSGQVRREAFF. The CDR3 DNA sequence: TGTGCCAGCAGCGGACAGGTCCGGCGTGAAGCTTTCTTT.

Regarding this clonotype: The junction departs from germline at one end; a sequencing error may be responsible. V usage is TRBV6-1 and J usage is TRBJ1-1; 10 nucleotides align to TRBD1. The CDR3 is 16 residues long. Germline assignment: CDR1 MNHNS and CDR2 SASEGT. CDR3 amino acids: CANSPWTGGGNTEAFF. DNA for the CDR3: TGTGCCAACAGTCCATGGACAGGGGGAGGGAACACTGAAGCTTTCTTT.

The chain recombines TRBV6-1 with TRBJ2-1; D is undetermined. Germline V gene data show CDR1 as MNHNS and CDR2 as SASEGT. The V end lost 5 bases, the J end lost 3 bases, and 17 bases lay between the germline ends. The CDR3 has 16 amino acids. The CDR3 sequence is CASSPGYGEGYNEQFF. The CDR3 nucleotides read TGTGCCAGCAGTCCTGGGTATGGGGAAGGCTACAATGAGCAGTTCTTC.

J is TRBJ2-1 and V is TRBV6-5; the match to TRBD1 covers 7 bases. The CDR3 has 15 amino acids. Germline V gene lookup returns CDR1 MNHEY and CDR2 SVGAGI. Trimming cost V 0 bases and J 3 bases; bases outside gene matches: 2. The DNA of the CDR3 is TGTGCCAGCAGTTACTCGCGGACAGGCTACAATGAGCAGTTCTTC. Amino acid sequence: CASSYSRTGYNEQFF.

This clonotype turned up a few times. The chain links TRBV4-1 to TRBJ2-1; a possible D gene is TRBD1 (5 bases). The CDR3 sequence is 14 residues long. Germline loops: CDR1 MGHRA, CDR2 YSYEKL. Between the trimmed V and J ends, which lost 8 bases and 5 bases, there was a span of 16 bases. DNA of the CDR3: TGCGCCAGCGGGCCCCGCCAGGGCAACAATGAGCAGTTCTTC. This sequence encodes CASGPRQGNNEQFF.

The chain recombines TRBV29-1 with TRBJ2-1, with 8 bases aligning to TRBD2. V lost 3 bases to trimming and J lost 4 bases; unmatched junction nucleotides: 11. CDR1 and CDR2 from the germline V gene are SQVTM and ANQGSEA. This CDR3 comprises 16 residues. The CDR3 reads CSVEGERGSPYNEQFF. The CDR3 bases are TGCAGCGTTGAGGGGGAGCGGGGGAGCCCATACAATGAGCAGTTCTTC.

This clonotype was observed a handful of times. The genes are TRBV7-9 and TRBJ2-4, with no clear D. V lost 10 bases and J lost 0, with 13 bases in between. The CDR3 is made up of 14 amino acids. Germline V lookup: CDR1 SEHNR, CDR2 FQNEAQ (reference sequence). Here the CDR3 reads CATSESEAKNIQYF. CDR3 in DNA: TGTGCCACGTCGGAAAGCGAAGCCAAAAACATTCAGTACTTC. Complete variable domain (other parts from reference TRBV7-9 and TRBJ2-4): DTGVSQNPRHKITKRGQNVTFRCDPISEHNRLYWYRQTLGQGPEFLTYFQNEAQLEKSRLLSDRFSAERPKGSFSTLEIQRTEQGDSAMYLCATSESEAKNIQYFGAGTRLSVL.